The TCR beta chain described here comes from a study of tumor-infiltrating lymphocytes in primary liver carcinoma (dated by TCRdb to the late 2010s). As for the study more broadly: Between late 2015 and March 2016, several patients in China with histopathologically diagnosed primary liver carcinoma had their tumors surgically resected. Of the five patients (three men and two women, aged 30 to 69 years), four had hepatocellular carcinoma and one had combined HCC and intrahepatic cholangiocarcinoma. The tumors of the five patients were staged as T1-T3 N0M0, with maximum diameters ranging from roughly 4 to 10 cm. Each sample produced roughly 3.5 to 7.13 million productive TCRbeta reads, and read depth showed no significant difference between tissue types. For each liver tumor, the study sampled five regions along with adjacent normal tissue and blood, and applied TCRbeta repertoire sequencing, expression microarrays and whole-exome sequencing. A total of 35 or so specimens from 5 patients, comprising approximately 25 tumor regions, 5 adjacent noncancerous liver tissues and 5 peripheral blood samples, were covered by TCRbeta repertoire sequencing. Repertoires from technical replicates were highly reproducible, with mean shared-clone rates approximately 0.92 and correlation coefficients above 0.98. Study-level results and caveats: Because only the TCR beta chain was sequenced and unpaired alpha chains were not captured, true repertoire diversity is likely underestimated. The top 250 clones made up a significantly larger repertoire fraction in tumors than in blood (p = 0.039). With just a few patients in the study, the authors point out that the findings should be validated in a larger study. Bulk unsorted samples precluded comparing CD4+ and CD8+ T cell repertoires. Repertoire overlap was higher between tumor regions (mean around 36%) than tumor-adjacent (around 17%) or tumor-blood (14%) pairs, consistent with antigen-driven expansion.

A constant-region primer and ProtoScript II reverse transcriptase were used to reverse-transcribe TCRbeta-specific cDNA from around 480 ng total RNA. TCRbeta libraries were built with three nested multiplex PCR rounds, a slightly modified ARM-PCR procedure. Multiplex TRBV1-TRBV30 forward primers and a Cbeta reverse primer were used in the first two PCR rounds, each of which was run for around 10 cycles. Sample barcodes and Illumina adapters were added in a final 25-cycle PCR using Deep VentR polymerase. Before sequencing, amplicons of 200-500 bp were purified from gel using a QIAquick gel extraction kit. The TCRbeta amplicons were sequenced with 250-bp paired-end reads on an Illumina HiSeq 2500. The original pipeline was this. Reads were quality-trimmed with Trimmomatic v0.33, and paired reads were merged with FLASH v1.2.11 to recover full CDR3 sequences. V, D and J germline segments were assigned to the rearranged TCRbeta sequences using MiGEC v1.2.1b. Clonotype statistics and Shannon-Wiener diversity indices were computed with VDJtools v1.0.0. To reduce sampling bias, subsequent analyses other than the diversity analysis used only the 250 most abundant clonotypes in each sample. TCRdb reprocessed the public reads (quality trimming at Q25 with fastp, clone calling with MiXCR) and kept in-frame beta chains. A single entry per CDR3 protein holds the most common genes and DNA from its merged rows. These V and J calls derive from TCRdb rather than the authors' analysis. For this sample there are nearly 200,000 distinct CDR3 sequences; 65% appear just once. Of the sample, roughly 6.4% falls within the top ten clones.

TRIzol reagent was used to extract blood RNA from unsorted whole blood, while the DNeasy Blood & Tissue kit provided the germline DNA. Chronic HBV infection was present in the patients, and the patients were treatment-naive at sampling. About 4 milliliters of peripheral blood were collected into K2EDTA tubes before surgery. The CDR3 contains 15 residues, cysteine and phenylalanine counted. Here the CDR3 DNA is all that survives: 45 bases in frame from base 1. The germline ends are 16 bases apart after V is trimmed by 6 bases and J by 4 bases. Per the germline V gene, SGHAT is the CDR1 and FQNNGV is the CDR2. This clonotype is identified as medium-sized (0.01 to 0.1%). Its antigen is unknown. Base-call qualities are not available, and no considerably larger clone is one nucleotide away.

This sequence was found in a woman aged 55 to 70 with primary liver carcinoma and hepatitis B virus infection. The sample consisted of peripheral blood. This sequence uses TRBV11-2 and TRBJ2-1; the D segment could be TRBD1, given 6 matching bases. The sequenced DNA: TGTGCCAGCAGTTCATCTTTGGGGACATACAATGAGCAGTTCTTC. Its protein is CASSSSLGTYNEQFF.